Listed below are T cell receptor beta chains from one sample, sequenced in a study of blood T cells in healthy people across ages. One entry per CDR3 protein results from TCRdb running MiXCR on the 5' RACE reads. Among roughly 680,000 distinct CDR3 sequences listed, under 25% were seen once. The sample consisted of blood. These receptors were taken from a man in his 70s in good health. CDR3s include the opening cysteine and the closing phenylalanine or tryptophan. Each record gives: D gene, clone size, J gene, V gene, CDR3 DNA, CDR3 protein. A D gene is named only where the DNA matches it firmly. Rows may omit the clone size; those that give it use once, few, many or a size class.

d_gene: .
abundance: .
j_gene: TRBJ1-2
v_gene: TRBV5-1
CDR3nt: TGCGCCAGCAGGAGGGACGAAGCTAACTATGGCTACACCTTC
CDR3aa: CASRRDEANYGYTF

d_gene: TRBD1
abundance: .
j_gene: TRBJ1-1
v_gene: TRBV2
CDR3nt: TGTGCCAGCAAAGCCGGGACAGGGGGGGAACTGAATTCTTTCTTT
CDR3aa: CASKAGTGGELNSFF

d_gene: .
abundance: .
j_gene: TRBJ2-2
v_gene: TRBV6-5
CDR3nt: TGTGCCAGCAGTTACTCTGCCGGGTCCGGGGAGCTGTTTTTT
CDR3aa: CASSYSAGSGELFF

d_gene: .
abundance: once
j_gene: TRBJ1-4
v_gene: TRBV20-1
CDR3nt: TGCAGTGCTAGAGATATTGCGGGGTGGTTGGGGGAAAAACTGTTTTTT
CDR3aa: CSARDIAGWLGEKLFF

d_gene: TRBD2
abundance: .
j_gene: TRBJ2-1
v_gene: TRBV20-1
CDR3nt: TGCAGTGTGAGAGCGGGAGGACGCAGCTCCTACAATGAGCAGTTCTTC
CDR3aa: CSVRAGGRSSYNEQFF

d_gene: .
abundance: many
j_gene: TRBJ1-4
v_gene: TRBV10-3
CDR3nt: TGTGCCATCAGTGAGGGGGCCGTGGCTAATGAAAAACTGTTTTTT
CDR3aa: CAISEGAVANEKLFF

d_gene: .
abundance: .
j_gene: TRBJ2-2
v_gene: TRBV7-3
CDR3nt: TGTGCCAGCAGCTTAACGCCAGGGTGGACCGGGGAGCTGTTTTTT
CDR3aa: CASSLTPGWTGELFF

d_gene: .
abundance: many
j_gene: TRBJ1-2
v_gene: TRBV29-1
CDR3nt: TGCAGGGCCGACGGGGCCTATGGCTACACCTTC
CDR3aa: CRADGAYGYTF

d_gene: .
abundance: .
j_gene: TRBJ2-7
v_gene: TRBV20-1
CDR3nt: TGCAGTGCTAGTGTGGGAGGTTCCTACGAGCAGTACTTC
CDR3aa: CSASVGGSYEQYF

d_gene: TRBD2
abundance: many
j_gene: TRBJ2-4
v_gene: TRBV5-1
CDR3nt: TGCGCCAGCAGCTTGGCCGGGGAGGGTAGCAAAAACATTCAGTACTTC
CDR3aa: CASSLAGEGSKNIQYF

d_gene: .
abundance: few
j_gene: TRBJ2-1
v_gene: TRBV2
CDR3nt: TGTGCCAGCAGTCGAAGCGGTATTTCCTACAATGAGCAGTTCTTC
CDR3aa: CASSRSGISYNEQFF

d_gene: TRBD1
abundance: .
j_gene: TRBJ2-7
v_gene: TRBV27
CDR3nt: TGTGCCAGCAGTATCGCGGGACAGGGGAGCTCCTACGAGCAGTACTTC
CDR3aa: CASSIAGQGSSYEQYF

d_gene: TRBD2
abundance: few
j_gene: TRBJ2-5
v_gene: TRBV3-1
CDR3nt: TGTGCCAGCAGTGGACTAGTAGAAGAGACCCAGTACTTC
CDR3aa: CASSGLVEETQYF

d_gene: TRBD1
abundance: .
j_gene: TRBJ2-1
v_gene: TRBV29-1
CDR3nt: TGCAGCGTTGTGACAGGGACGGATGAGCAGTTCTTC
CDR3aa: CSVVTGTDEQFF

d_gene: .
abundance: .
j_gene: TRBJ1-6
v_gene: TRBV4-3
CDR3nt: TGCGCCAGCAGCCAAGTGGTGGGGGCCAGATCACCCCTCCACTTT
CDR3aa: CASSQVVGARSPLHF

d_gene: TRBD1
abundance: once
j_gene: TRBJ1-1
v_gene: TRBV5-1
CDR3nt: TGCGCCAGCAGCGGACAGGGGGGACACACTGCAGCTTTCTTT
CDR3aa: CASSGQGGHTAAFF

d_gene: .
abundance: few
j_gene: TRBJ2-4
v_gene: TRBV18
CDR3nt: TGTGCCAGCTCACCACCTGCAGGGAGCAAAAACATTCAGTACTTC
CDR3aa: CASSPPAGSKNIQYF

d_gene: .
abundance: few
j_gene: TRBJ1-5
v_gene: TRBV7-3
CDR3nt: TGTGCCAGCAGTGCCAGGGTGAATCAGCCCCAGCATTTT
CDR3aa: CASSARVNQPQHF

d_gene: .
abundance: .
j_gene: TRBJ2-1
v_gene: TRBV20-1
CDR3nt: TGCGGTGCTAGAGATTGGGTAGCGGACTCTTACAATGAGCAGTTCTTC
CDR3aa: CGARDWVADSYNEQFF

d_gene: .
abundance: few
j_gene: TRBJ2-1
v_gene: TRBV18
CDR3nt: TGTGCCAGCTCACCACCGGAATTACGGAATGAGCAGTTCTTC
CDR3aa: CASSPPELRNEQFF

d_gene: .
abundance: .
j_gene: TRBJ1-2
v_gene: TRBV2
CDR3nt: TGTGCCAGCAATTACCAGGGTTACTATGGCTACACCTTC
CDR3aa: CASNYQGYYGYTF

d_gene: TRBD1
abundance: few
j_gene: TRBJ1-1
v_gene: TRBV10-3
CDR3nt: TGTGCCATCAGTTTCCGGGACAGGGGGCTTGGGAACACTGAAGCTTTCTTT
CDR3aa: CAISFRDRGLGNTEAFF

d_gene: TRBD1
abundance: few
j_gene: TRBJ1-2
v_gene: TRBV12-3/TRBV12-4
CDR3nt: TGTGCCAGCAGTTTAGGAAGCGGCAGGGGGCTCGGCTACACCTTC
CDR3aa: CASSLGSGRGLGYTF

d_gene: .
abundance: .
j_gene: TRBJ2-5
v_gene: TRBV11-1
CDR3nt: TGTGCCAGCAGCCTGACAAGCCTGACGACCCAGTACTTC
CDR3aa: CASSLTSLTTQYF

d_gene: .
abundance: few
j_gene: TRBJ2-3
v_gene: TRBV7-2
CDR3nt: TGTGCCAGCAGCTTGCGGGAATCAGATACGCGGTATTTT
CDR3aa: CASSLRESDTRYF

d_gene: TRBD2
abundance: few
j_gene: TRBJ2-1
v_gene: TRBV3-1
CDR3nt: TGTGCCAGCAGCCGCAGACTAGCGGTTGACTACAATGAGCAGTTCTTC
CDR3aa: CASSRRLAVDYNEQFF

d_gene: .
abundance: .
j_gene: TRBJ2-1
v_gene: TRBV5-1
CDR3nt: TGCGCCAGCAGCTGGGGGTCTGGAGGGCCCTACAATGAGCAGTTCTTC
CDR3aa: CASSWGSGGPYNEQFF

d_gene: .
abundance: .
j_gene: TRBJ2-5
v_gene: TRBV9
CDR3nt: TGTGCCAGCAGCGTAGGAACCAGGGGTGAGACCCAGTACTTC
CDR3aa: CASSVGTRGETQYF

d_gene: .
abundance: many
j_gene: TRBJ2-7
v_gene: TRBV29-1
CDR3nt: TGCAGCGTTGAAGATCGTCGCAGCCAGACCTACGAGCAGTACTTC
CDR3aa: CSVEDRRSQTYEQYF

d_gene: .
abundance: few
j_gene: TRBJ1-1
v_gene: TRBV13
CDR3nt: TGTGCCAGCACCCTCGGGCTTTACACTGAAGCTTTCTTT
CDR3aa: CASTLGLYTEAFF

d_gene: .
abundance: many
j_gene: TRBJ2-5
v_gene: TRBV12-3/TRBV12-4
CDR3nt: TGTGCCATACGAAGGAGTTTCGAGACCCAGTACTTC
CDR3aa: CAIRRSFETQYF

d_gene: .
abundance: few
j_gene: TRBJ2-3
v_gene: TRBV6-1
CDR3nt: TGTGCCAGCTCAGGGCCCTATACAGCTCCAGATACGCAGTATTTT
CDR3aa: CASSGPYTAPDTQYF

d_gene: TRBD2
abundance: .
j_gene: TRBJ2-1
v_gene: TRBV29-1
CDR3nt: TGCAGCGTGGGGACTAGCGTCTTCTACAATGAGCAGTTCTTC
CDR3aa: CSVGTSVFYNEQFF

d_gene: .
abundance: .
j_gene: TRBJ2-7
v_gene: TRBV2
CDR3nt: TGTGCCAGCAGTGAAAGGGGGGCAGGGTCCTACGAGCAGTACTTC
CDR3aa: CASSERGAGSYEQYF

d_gene: .
abundance: .
j_gene: TRBJ2-1
v_gene: TRBV10-3
CDR3nt: TGTGCCACCACAGACAGGCTTAGATACAATGAGCAGTTCTTC
CDR3aa: CATTDRLRYNEQFF

d_gene: .
abundance: .
j_gene: TRBJ2-7
v_gene: TRBV5-5
CDR3nt: TGTGCCAGCAGCTTGAAGGGAGTCTACGAGCAGTACTTC
CDR3aa: CASSLKGVYEQYF

d_gene: .
abundance: .
j_gene: TRBJ2-1
v_gene: TRBV10-3
CDR3nt: TGTGCCATCAGTGGTGGCCGTAGTGGCTACAATGAGCAGTTCTTC
CDR3aa: CAISGGRSGYNEQFF

d_gene: TRBD1
abundance: few
j_gene: TRBJ1-1
v_gene: TRBV20-1
CDR3nt: TGCAGTGCTAGTTCAGACAGGGAGGACACTGAAGCTTTCTTT
CDR3aa: CSASSDREDTEAFF

d_gene: .
abundance: many
j_gene: TRBJ1-2
v_gene: TRBV7-8
CDR3nt: TGTGCCAGCAGCTTAGAGAGATGGGTGATGGACTATGGCTACACCTTC
CDR3aa: CASSLERWVMDYGYTF

d_gene: .
abundance: .
j_gene: TRBJ2-1
v_gene: TRBV11-1
CDR3nt: TGTGCCAGCAGCCCGTCAGGCGCCTACAATGAGCAGTTCTTC
CDR3aa: CASSPSGAYNEQFF

d_gene: .
abundance: few
j_gene: TRBJ2-1
v_gene: TRBV5-1
CDR3nt: TGCGCCAGCAGCTTGGCAGGACGGGAGCCCTACAATGAGCAGTTCTTC
CDR3aa: CASSLAGREPYNEQFF

d_gene: .
abundance: .
j_gene: TRBJ2-1
v_gene: TRBV6-5
CDR3nt: TGTGCCAGCAGTTCATCAGATGGGGGGCAGTTCTTC
CDR3aa: CASSSSDGGQFF

d_gene: .
abundance: .
j_gene: TRBJ1-2
v_gene: TRBV27
CDR3nt: TGTGCCAGCACCAAATTGGGGGGCTCAGCTAACTATGGCTACACCTTC
CDR3aa: CASTKLGGSANYGYTF